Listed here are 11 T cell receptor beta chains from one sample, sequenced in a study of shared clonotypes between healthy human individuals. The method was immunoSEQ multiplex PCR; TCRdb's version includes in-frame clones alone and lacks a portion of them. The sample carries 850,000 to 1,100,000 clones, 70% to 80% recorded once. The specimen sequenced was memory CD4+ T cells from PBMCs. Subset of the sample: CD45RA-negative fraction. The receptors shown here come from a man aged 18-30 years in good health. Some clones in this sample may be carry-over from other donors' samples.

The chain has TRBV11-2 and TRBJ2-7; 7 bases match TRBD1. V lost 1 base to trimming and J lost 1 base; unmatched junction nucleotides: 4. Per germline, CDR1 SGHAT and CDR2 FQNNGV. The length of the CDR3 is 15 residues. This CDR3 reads CASSLVGQRSYEQYF. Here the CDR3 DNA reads TGTGCCAGCAGCTTAGTGGGACAGCGGTCCTACGAGCAGTACTTC.

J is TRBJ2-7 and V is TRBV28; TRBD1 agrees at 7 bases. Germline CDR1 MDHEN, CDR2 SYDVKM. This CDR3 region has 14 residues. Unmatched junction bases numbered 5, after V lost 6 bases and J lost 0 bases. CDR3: CASSRQGSSYEQYF. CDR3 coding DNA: TGTGCCAGCAGCCGACAGGGCTCCTCCTACGAGCAGTACTTC.

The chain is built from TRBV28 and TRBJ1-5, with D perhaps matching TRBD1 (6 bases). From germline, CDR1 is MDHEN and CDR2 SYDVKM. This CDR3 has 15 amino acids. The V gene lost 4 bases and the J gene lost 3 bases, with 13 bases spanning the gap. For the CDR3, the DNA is TGTGCCAGCAGTTCCCCGACAGGTACCAATCAGCCCCAGCATTTT. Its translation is CASSSPTGTNQPQHF.

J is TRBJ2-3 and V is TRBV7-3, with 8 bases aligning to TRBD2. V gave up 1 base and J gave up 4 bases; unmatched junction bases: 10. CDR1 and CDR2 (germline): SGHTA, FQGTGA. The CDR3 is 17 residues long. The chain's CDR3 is CASSLSGGRTPPDTQYF. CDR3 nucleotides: TGTGCCAGCAGCTTAAGTGGCGGGAGGACCCCTCCAGATACGCAGTATTTT.

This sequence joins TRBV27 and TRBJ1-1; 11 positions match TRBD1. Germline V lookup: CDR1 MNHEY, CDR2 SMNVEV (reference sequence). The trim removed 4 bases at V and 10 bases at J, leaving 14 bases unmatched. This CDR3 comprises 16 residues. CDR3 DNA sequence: TGTGCCAGCAGTTCCCTTGGACAGGGGGCATTTGTGGGAGCTTTCTTT. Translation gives CASSSLGQGAFVGAFF.

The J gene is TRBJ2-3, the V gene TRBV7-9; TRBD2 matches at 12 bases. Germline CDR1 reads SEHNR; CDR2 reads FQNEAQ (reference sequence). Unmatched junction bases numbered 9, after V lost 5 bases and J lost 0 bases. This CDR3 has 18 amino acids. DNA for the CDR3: TGTGCCAGCAGCCTCGTGCTAGCGGGAGGGCCCAGCACAGATACGCAGTATTTT. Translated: CASSLVLAGGPSTDTQYF. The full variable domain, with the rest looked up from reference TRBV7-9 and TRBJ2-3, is DTGVSQNPRHKITKRGQNVTFRCDPISEHNRLYWYRQTLGQGPEFLTYFQNEAQLEKSRLLSDRFSAERPKGSFSTLEIQRTEQGDSAMYLCASSLVLAGGPSTDTQYFGPGTRLTVL.

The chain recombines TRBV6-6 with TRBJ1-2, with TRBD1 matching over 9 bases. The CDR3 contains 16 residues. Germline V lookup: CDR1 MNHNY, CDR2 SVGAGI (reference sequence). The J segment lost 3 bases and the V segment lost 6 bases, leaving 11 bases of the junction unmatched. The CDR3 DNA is TGTGCCAGCAGCCTACAATGGGACAGGGTGGACTATGGCTACACCTTC. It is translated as CASSLQWDRVDYGYTF.

CDR3 residues: CSVSRTSGTLSYNEQFF. The CDR3 DNA sequence: TGCAGCGTCTCTCGGACTAGCGGAACTCTCTCCTACAATGAGCAGTTCTTC. V is TRBV29-1 and J is TRBJ2-1; 10 bases match TRBD2. This CDR3 has 17 amino acids. Trimming took 6 bases from V and 0 from J; bases not matched to a gene: 11. Germline V gives CDR1 SQVTM, CDR2 ANQGSEA.

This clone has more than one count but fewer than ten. The chain's CDR3 is CASSPQGIQDYGYTF. CDR3 coding DNA: TGTGCCAGCAGCCCACAGGGTATCCAGGACTATGGCTACACCTTC. V and J are TRBV7-3 and TRBJ1-2, with TRBD1 as a possible D gene (6 bases). Per germline, CDR1 SGHTA and CDR2 FQGTGA. The V end lost 5 bases, the J end lost 3 bases, and 16 bases lay between the germline ends. This CDR3 contains 15 residues.

The CDR3 loop reads CASSSRTRREGLVNEQFF. Here the CDR3 DNA reads TGTGCCAGCAGCTCCAGGACAAGGCGGGAGGGCCTCGTTAATGAGCAGTTCTTC. The rearrangement uses TRBV7-3 and TRBJ2-1; TRBD2 matches 9 bases. Looked up from germline, CDR1 is SGHTA and CDR2 is FQGTGA. Trimming took 4 bases from V and 7 from J; bases not matched to a gene: 17. CDR3 length equals 18 residues. Drawing the rest from reference TRBV7-3 and TRBJ2-1, the complete variable domain is GAGVSQTPSNKVTEKGKYVELRCDPISGHTALYWYRQSLGQGPEFLIYFQGTGAADDSGLPNDRFFAVRPEGSVSTLKIQRTERGDSAVYLCASSSRTRREGLVNEQFFGPGTRLTVL.

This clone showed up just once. CDR3 in amino acids: CASSPPPGGNTGELFF. The DNA of the CDR3 is TGTGCCAGCAGTCCCCCCCCGGGGGGGAACACCGGGGAGCTGTTTTTT. This chain joins TRBV6-6 and TRBJ2-2; TRBD2 matches at 7 bases. Looked up from germline, CDR1 is MNHNY and CDR2 is SVGAGI (reference sequence). The CDR3 spans 16 residues. Trimming cost V 5 bases and J 1 base; bases outside gene matches: 7.